This T cell receptor (beta chain) stems from a study of response to subunit inactivated influenza vaccine. This CDR3 is 15 amino acids long. V lost 3 bases, J lost 8 bases, and 4 bases stayed unmatched. Germline CDR1 is LGHNA and CDR2 is YNFKEQ. TCRdb ran MiXCR on the RT-PCR reads and lists one entry per CDR3 protein. The sample contains 500,000 to 550,000 distinct CDR3 sequences, roughly 25% of which appear only once. This same sample was also taken into another study, of T cells expressing NK-cell markers. That paper states: Synthesis of TCR beta cDNA relied on 5'RACE template switching carrying UMIs.

This clonotype was sampled from a man aged 50 or older who received an inactivated influenza vaccine. The chain has TRBV4-2 and TRBJ1-6; 10 bases align to TRBD1. Specimen: CD4+ T cells sorted from PBMCs, collected 11 to 12 days after vaccination. CDR3 sequence: CASSHGTGEYSPLHF. The CDR3 nucleotides read TGTGCCAGCAGCCACGGGACAGGGGAATATTCACCCCTCCACTTT.